A selection of T cell receptor beta chains follows, all from one sample in a study of identical twins. TCRdb itself ran the 5' RACE reads through MiXCR, one entry per CDR3 protein. The data hold about 200,000 distinct CDR3 sequences, with roughly 7.1% observed a single time. This sample was also put to use in a study of T cells expressing NK-cell markers.

What was sequenced was CD8+ T cells sorted from blood. The origin of the receptors is a woman aged 18 to 35 in good health. Each CDR3 is given with its conserved first and last residue. D genes are given only for firm matches. The size field is filled for only some rows; it gives once, few, many or a size class.

D gene	V gene	CDR3 length	clone size	J gene	CDR3 DNA	CDR3 protein
.	TRBV20-1	13	many	TRBJ2-1	TGCAGTGCGCCGGGAGTGCGGTGGGATGAGCAGTTCTTC	CSAPGVRWDEQFF
TRBD2	TRBV10-3	13	many	TRBJ2-7	TGTGCCACCGGGACTAGCGGCTCCTACGAGCAGTACTTC	CATGTSGSYEQYF
TRBD1	TRBV19	16	many	TRBJ1-5	TGTGCCAGTAGTACGGTGGACAGGGAAGAAAATCAGCCCCAGCATTTT	CASSTVDREENQPQHF
.	TRBV9	12	few	TRBJ1-2	TGTGCCAGCGAAGACCCGGGCGGAGGCTACACCTTC	CASEDPGGGYTF
TRBD2	TRBV4-1	15	once	TRBJ2-1	TGCGCCAGCAGCCAAGACTGGCCTAGCGGAAATGAGCGGTTCTTC	CASSQDWPSGNERFF
.	TRBV27	12	.	TRBJ2-4	TGTGCCAGCTTAGATAGCAAAAACATTCAGTACTTC	CASLDSKNIQYF
TRBD1	TRBV20-1	15	many	TRBJ1-4	TGCAGTGCTACGGACAGGGATGCAACTAATGAAAAACTGTTTTTT	CSATDRDATNEKLFF
.	TRBV24-1	13	many	TRBJ2-1	TGTGCCACCAGTGATTTGTGGGGGAATGAGCAGTTCTTC	CATSDLWGNEQFF
.	TRBV29-1	15	many	TRBJ2-1	TGCAGCCTCCAGGCGGAAGGGCACACCTACAATGAGCAGTTCTTC	CSLQAEGHTYNEQFF
.	TRBV7-2	14	few	TRBJ2-7	TGTGCCAGCAGCTTCGGCCAGCCCTCCTACGAGCAGTACTTC	CASSFGQPSYEQYF
.	TRBV5-1	15	many	TRBJ2-1	TGCGCCAGCGGCCGGTTCGGGCCCGGGCGAGACGAGCAGTTCTTC	CASGRFGPGRDEQFF
.	TRBV5-1	14	.	TRBJ1-3	TGCGCCAGCAGCTTGGCACAAGGAGAAAACACCATATATTTT	CASSLAQGENTIYF
TRBD1	TRBV7-9	15	many	TRBJ1-1	TGTGCCAGCAGCCCGCCGGACAGGATGAACACTGAAGCTTTCTTT	CASSPPDRMNTEAFF
.	TRBV27	15	few	TRBJ1-4	TGTGCCAGTCGAATCGCCGGGACACCTAATGAAAAACTGTTTTTT	CASRIAGTPNEKLFF
.	TRBV5-5	14	.	TRBJ2-7	TGTGCCAGCAGCTCTGGGCCACAAACCTACGAGCAGTACTTC	CASSSGPQTYEQYF
.	TRBV7-8	10	few	TRBJ2-7	TGTGTGGCAGGGGGGAGCGAGCAGTACTTC	CVAGGSEQYF
TRBD2	TRBV9	15	few	TRBJ2-1	TGTGCCAGCAGCGTCGGCGGGGGGGCCGGGAATGAGCAGTTCTTC	CASSVGGGAGNEQFF
.	TRBV20-1	15	many	TRBJ2-7	TGCAGTGCCGAGACGGTGGGGGGGCGCCCCTACGAGCAGTACTTC	CSAETVGGRPYEQYF
.	TRBV6-1	13	.	TRBJ2-1	TGTGCCAGCGGAAGGGGTCCGTACAATGAGCAGTTCTTC	CASGRGPYNEQFF
.	TRBV27	15	.	TRBJ2-3	TGTGCCAGCAGCCTACCCGGAGCCGGCACAGATACGCAGTATTTT	CASSLPGAGTDTQYF
TRBD1	TRBV7-8	13	.	TRBJ1-2	TGTGCCAGCACACAGGGGGGCGACTATGGCTACACCTTC	CASTQGGDYGYTF
TRBD2	TRBV7-8	15	many	TRBJ2-3	TGTGCCAGCAGCAGGACTAGCGGGAGGGGGGATACGCAGTATTTT	CASSRTSGRGDTQYF
.	TRBV6-2/TRBV6-3	14	.	TRBJ2-6	TGTGCCAGCAGCAGGTTCACTGGGGCCAACGTCCTGACTTTC	CASSRFTGANVLTF
TRBD1	TRBV7-2	14	.	TRBJ2-1	TGTGCCATCAGACCGGGACAGGGTACGGGGGAGCAGTTCTTC	CAIRPGQGTGEQFF
TRBD2	TRBV4-1	14	many	TRBJ2-7	TGCGCCAGCAGCCAAGAGGGGGGGGTTGGCGAGCAGTACTTC	CASSQEGGVGEQYF
.	TRBV5-6	13	.	TRBJ1-2	TGTGCCAGCAGTTTGGGGGGGCTGGTTGGCTACACCTTC	CASSLGGLVGYTF
.	TRBV19	16	few	TRBJ2-1	TGTGCCAGTAGTATTAGTGTCACTCCAACCTACAATGAGCAGTTCTTC	CASSISVTPTYNEQFF
.	TRBV12-3/TRBV12-4	17	few	TRBJ1-1	TGTGCCAGCAGTTTTGACCCGGCCATTCCCCTGAACACTGAAGCTTTCTTT	CASSFDPAIPLNTEAFF
.	TRBV20-1	11	.	TRBJ2-7	TGCAGTGCTAGAGAAATCTACGAGCAGTACTTC	CSAREIYEQYF
TRBD2	TRBV6-1	15	.	TRBJ2-7	TGTGCCAGCAGTGCGGTAGCGGGGGGGCACTACGAGCAGTACTTC	CASSAVAGGHYEQYF
.	TRBV30	14	.	TRBJ1-6	TGTGCCTGGAGTGGTGGGACGGAAATTGCACCCCTCCACTTT	CAWSGGTEIAPLHF
.	TRBV7-9	13	few	TRBJ1-5	TGTGCCAGCAGCCGGGACGCCAATCAGCCCCAGCATTTT	CASSRDANQPQHF
.	TRBV20-1	14	many	TRBJ1-1	TGCAGTGCCAGCCCAATGGCCCTGAACACTGAAGCTTTCTTT	CSASPMALNTEAFF
TRBD1	TRBV6-5	17	few	TRBJ2-2	TGTGCCAGCAGTTTAACCCCGGGACAGGGTTCGACCGGGGAGCTGTTTTTT	CASSLTPGQGSTGELFF
.	TRBV18	12	.	TRBJ2-1	TGTGCCAGCTCGGCGGGAATCAATGAGCAGTTCTTC	CASSAGINEQFF
.	TRBV30	12	.	TRBJ2-1	TGTGCCTGGAGCAGGTCGGGGAATGAGCAGTTCTTC	CAWSRSGNEQFF
.	TRBV2	15	few	TRBJ1-2	TGTGCCAGCAGGGTCCCCGTCGTTAGCTTCTATGGCTACACCTTC	CASRVPVVSFYGYTF